This record looks at one T cell receptor beta chain sequence and its context. The antigen is not known. Other DNA sequences from this sample encode an identical CDR3 as well. This CDR3 spans 15 amino acids. Deletions cut 2 bases from V and 0 bases from J, with 5 bases between. CDR1 is MDHEN and CDR2 is SYDVKM in the germline V gene. After isolation, RNA underwent reverse transcription to generate cDNA as the sequencing template. The method was immunoSEQ multiplex PCR; TCRdb's version includes in-frame clones alone and lacks a portion of them. The sample contains about 150,000 clones, about three fifths of which appear only once. The sample is drawn from a study of CD8+ T cells in alopecia areata. Findings of the study overall: Compared with normal scalp, lesional scalp had higher clonality and more expanded CD8+ clones.

Specimen: CD4+ T cells sorted from blood. This clonotype originated in a human donor in good health. The chain couples TRBV28 to TRBJ2-6; D unclear. The CDR3 sequence: CASSLPGSGANVLTF. The DNA for the CDR3 is TGTGCCAGCAGTTTACCGGGCTCTGGGGCCAACGTCCTGACTTTC. Full variable domain (remainder filled in from reference TRBV28 and TRBJ2-6): DVKVTQSSRYLVKRTGEKVFLECVQDMDHENMFWYRQDPGLGLRLIYFSYDVKMKEKGDIPEGYSVSREKKERFSLILESASTNQTSMYLCASSLPGSGANVLTFGAGSRLTVL.